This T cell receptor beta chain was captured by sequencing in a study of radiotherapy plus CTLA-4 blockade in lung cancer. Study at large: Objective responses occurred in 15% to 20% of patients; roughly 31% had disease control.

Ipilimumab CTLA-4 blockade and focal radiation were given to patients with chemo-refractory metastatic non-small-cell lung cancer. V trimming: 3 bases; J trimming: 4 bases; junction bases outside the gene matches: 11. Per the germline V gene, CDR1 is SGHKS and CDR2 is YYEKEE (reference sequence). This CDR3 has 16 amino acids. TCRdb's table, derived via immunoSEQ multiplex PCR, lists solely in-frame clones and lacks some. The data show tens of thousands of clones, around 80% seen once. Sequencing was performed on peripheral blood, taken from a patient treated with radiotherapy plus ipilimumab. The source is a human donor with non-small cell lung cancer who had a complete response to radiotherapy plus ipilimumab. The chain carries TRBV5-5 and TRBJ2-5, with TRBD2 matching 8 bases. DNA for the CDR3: TGTGCCAGCAGCTCGGGAAGCGGGGGTTCTGTAGAGACCCAGTACTTC. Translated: CASSSGSGGSVETQYF.